This TCR beta chain is from a study of cytomegalovirus exposure and HLA in healthy donors. This CDR3 is built from 17 residues. Trimming took off 5 bases at V and 2 bases at J, with 23 bases between the two ends. Germline V gives CDR1 SGHRS, CDR2 YFSETQ. The protocol was immunoSEQ multiplex PCR, while the TCRdb copy is restricted to in-frame clones and leaves out a portion. Of over 200,000 clones in the sample, 80% to 90% are singletons; the top ten hold about 2%. This clone was observed many times. The clonotype was recovered from a woman between 18 and 29 years old in good health and CMV-seropositive. The sample was PBMCs. This rearrangement joins TRBV5-1 to TRBJ2-7, with a possible D match to TRBD1 (6 bases). The CDR3 DNA follows: TGCGCCAGCAGACCCCATGAACGGACAGCACCGACCTACGAGCAGTACTTC. Protein: CASRPHERTAPTYEQYF.